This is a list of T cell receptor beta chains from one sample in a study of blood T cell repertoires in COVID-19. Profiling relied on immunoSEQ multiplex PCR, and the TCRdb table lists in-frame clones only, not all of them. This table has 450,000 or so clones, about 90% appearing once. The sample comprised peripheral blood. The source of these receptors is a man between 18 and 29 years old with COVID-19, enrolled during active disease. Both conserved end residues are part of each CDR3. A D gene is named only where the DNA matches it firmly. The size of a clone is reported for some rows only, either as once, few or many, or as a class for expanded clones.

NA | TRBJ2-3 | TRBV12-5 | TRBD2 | CASGSGRAVADTQYF | TGTGCTAGTGGTAGCGGGAGGGCCGTGGCAGATACGCAGTATTTT
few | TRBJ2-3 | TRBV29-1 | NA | CSATAGRISTDTQYF | TGCAGCGCCACCGCGGGACGAATTAGCACAGATACGCAGTATTTT
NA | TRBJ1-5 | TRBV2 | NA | CASSEVGGHGQPQHF | TGTGCCAGCAGTGAAGTGGGGGGTCACGGTCAGCCCCAGCATTTT
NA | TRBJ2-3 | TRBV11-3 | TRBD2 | CASSSRLAPDTQYF | TGTGCCAGCAGCTCCAGACTAGCCCCAGATACGCAGTATTTT
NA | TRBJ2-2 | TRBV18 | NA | CASSPPSRYTGELFF | TGTGCCAGCTCACCACCGAGCCGCTACACCGGGGAGCTGTTTTTT
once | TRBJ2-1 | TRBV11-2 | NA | CASSSLNDKYNEQFF | TGTGCCAGCAGCTCGTTAAACGACAAATACAATGAGCAGTTCTTC
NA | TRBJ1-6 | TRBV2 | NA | CASSENRINSPLHF | TGTGCCAGCAGTGAAAACAGAATTAATTCACCCCTCCACTTT
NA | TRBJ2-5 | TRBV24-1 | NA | CATSDPTGTQETQYF | TGTGCCACCAGTGACCCGACCGGGACACAAGAGACCCAGTACTTC
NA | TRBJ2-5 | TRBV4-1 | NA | CASSQPRAGEETQYF | TGCGCCAGCAGCCAACCCCGGGCAGGGGAGGAGACCCAGTACTTC
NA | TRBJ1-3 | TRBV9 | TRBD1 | CASTQTQGAGNTIYF | TGTGCCAGCACCCAGACGCAGGGGGCTGGAAACACCATATATTTT
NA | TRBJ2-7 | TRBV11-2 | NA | CASTPPSGDTDYEQYF | TGTGCCAGCACCCCTCCGTCGGGGGATACTGACTACGAGCAGTACTTC
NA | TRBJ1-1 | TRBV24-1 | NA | CATSDSRDTQGAEAFF | TGTGCCACCAGTGACTCCCGGGACACCCAGGGCGCTGAAGCTTTCTTT
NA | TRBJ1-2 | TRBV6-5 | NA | CASSYAFGGGYTF | TGTGCCAGCAGTTACGCCTTTGGGGGCGGCTACACCTTC
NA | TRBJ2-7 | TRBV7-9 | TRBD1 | CASSLANGQEPTFYEQYF | TGTGCCAGCAGCTTAGCAAACGGACAGGAACCAACCTTTTACGAGCAGTACTTC
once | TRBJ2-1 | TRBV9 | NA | CASSPTSSLYNEQFF | TGTGCCAGCAGCCCCACTAGCTCCCTCTACAATGAGCAGTTCTTC
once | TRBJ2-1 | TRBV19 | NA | CASNLMGSHEQFF | TGTGCCAGTAATTTGATGGGGAGCCATGAGCAGTTCTTC
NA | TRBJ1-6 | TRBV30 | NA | CAWSLAGDSPLHF | TGTGCCTGGAGTCTCGCGGGGGATTCACCCCTCCACTTT
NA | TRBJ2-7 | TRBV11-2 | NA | CASRQESPYEQYF | TGTGCCAGCAGACAGGAGTCCCCCTACGAGCAGTACTTC
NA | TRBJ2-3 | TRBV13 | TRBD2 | CASKPGLERDTQYF | TGTGCCAGCAAACCCGGACTAGAGAGAGATACGCAGTATTTT
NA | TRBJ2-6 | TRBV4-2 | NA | CASSPLDSSSGANVLTF | TGTGCCAGCAGCCCATTGGACAGTTCCTCTGGGGCCAACGTCCTGACTTTC
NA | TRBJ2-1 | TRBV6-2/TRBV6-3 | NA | CASSQDFPGNEQFF | TGTGCCAGCAGTCAAGACTTCCCAGGGAATGAGCAGTTCTTC
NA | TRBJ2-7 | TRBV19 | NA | CASSIVLFRSEQYF | TGTGCCAGTAGTATAGTATTGTTTCGTTCCGAGCAGTACTTC
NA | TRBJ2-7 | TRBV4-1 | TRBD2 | CASSQVLAGGQGQYF | TGCGCCAGCAGCCAAGTTTTAGCGGGGGGGCAAGGGCAGTACTTC